A single sample gave rise to the 18 T cell receptor beta chains below, sequenced in a study of T cells in Graves' hyperthyroidism and ophthalmopathy. RNA transcripts were the template for amplifying TCR beta CDR3 regions. Initially, a first-round RT-PCR of the TCR CDR3 employed the HTBI primer set. A single record per CDR3 protein comes from TCRdb applying MiXCR to the multiplex PCR reads. The table has about 690,000 distinct CDR3 sequences, roughly 17% seen once. The specimen was blood. Source of these receptors: a middle-aged man with Graves' hyperthyroidism.

This clonotype was seen at least ten times. This chain uses TRBV5-1 with TRBJ1-1; D remains ambiguous. The V end was cut by 0 bases, the J end by 3 bases, with 12 bases between. Germline lookup yields CDR1 SGHRS and CDR2 YFSETQ. This CDR3 spans 15 amino acids. CDR3 sequence (DNA): TGCGCCAGCAGCTTGGCAAGTGGAAGTTACACTGAAGCTTTCTTT. It encodes CASSLASGSYTEAFF.

This clonotype was counted many times. The rearrangement uses TRBV12-3 or TRBV12-4 and TRBJ2-2; TRBD1 is a possible D gene (6 bases). This CDR3 has 14 residues. V was pared by 3 bases and J by 7 bases, with 12 bases between. The CDR3 is CASSFTGKDGELFF. In DNA, the CDR3 is TGTGCCAGCAGTTTTACAGGGAAAGACGGGGAGCTGTTTTTT.

This clonotype was counted only a few times. The chain couples TRBV20-1 to TRBJ1-3; D is possibly TRBD1 (6 bases). This CDR3 comprises 13 residues. Germline CDR1 and CDR2: DFQATT and SNEGSKA (reference sequence). V shed 7 bases and J shed 0 bases, with 10 bases lying between them. CDR3 in DNA: TGCAGTGGACGGGACAACTCTGGAAACACCATATATTTT. Translating it yields CSGRDNSGNTIYF.

This clonotype was seen many times. The chain has TRBV11-2 and TRBJ1-5; D is undetermined. V gave up 2 bases and J gave up 3 bases, with 11 bases separating them. This CDR3 spans 15 amino acids. The germline V gene encodes CDR1 SGHAT and CDR2 FQNNGV. The CDR3 loop reads CASSLRPGDNQPQHF. CDR3 in DNA: TGTGCCAGCAGCTTAAGACCCGGTGACAATCAGCCCCAGCATTTT.

The chain couples TRBV14 to TRBJ2-1; 12 nucleotides line up with TRBD2. CDR1 SGHDN and CDR2 FVKESK come from the germline V gene. CDR3 length: 17 residues. J gave up 4 bases and V 0 bases, and 4 bases lay outside the gene matches. CDR3 residues: CASSQELAGGLYNEQFF. CDR3 in DNA: TGTGCCAGCAGCCAAGAACTAGCGGGAGGCCTGTACAATGAGCAGTTCTTC.

The chain joins TRBV19 to TRBJ2-5, with TRBD2 as a possible D gene (6 bases). The CDR3 length is 16 residues. Germline CDR1 and CDR2: LNHDA and SQIVND (reference sequence). V dropped 1 base and J dropped 1 base, with 13 bases sitting between them. The DNA for the CDR3 is TGTGCCAGTAGTATAGTCCGTACTAGCAGCCAAGAGACCCAGTACTTC. This codes for CASSIVRTSSQETQYF.

This clonotype was counted a few times. This sequence joins TRBV4-1 and TRBJ1-2, with D uncertain. The CDR3 has 16 amino acids. CDR1 and CDR2 from the germline V gene are MGHRA and YSYEKL. Trimming shortened V by 4 bases and J by 0 bases, and 15 bases separated the two germline ends. Here the CDR3 reads CASSPVDRPTNYGYTF. In DNA, the CDR3 is TGCGCCAGCAGCCCAGTTGACCGCCCAACTAACTATGGCTACACCTTC.

This clonotype was seen only once. The V gene is TRBV24-1, the J gene TRBJ1-5; weak D call: TRBD1 (6 bases). Germline V CDR1 and CDR2: KGHDR, SFDVKD. The length of the CDR3 is 15 residues. V shed 3 bases and J shed 3 bases, with 11 bases lying between them. The CDR3 DNA reads TGTGCCACCAGTGATCGGGACACTTACAATCAGCCCCAGCATTTT. It encodes CATSDRDTYNQPQHF.

Many counts were recorded for this clonotype. The V gene is TRBV2, the J gene TRBJ2-2; 7 nucleotides agree with TRBD2. Per germline, CDR1 SNHLY and CDR2 FYNNEI. This CDR3 has 15 amino acids. With V trimmed by 5 bases and J by 9 bases, 12 bases remained unmatched. The CDR3 protein is CASSHHKRELRELFF. Here the CDR3 DNA reads TGTGCCAGCAGTCACCACAAGCGGGAACTAAGGGAGCTGTTTTTT.

This clonotype was observed many times. V usage is TRBV12-3 or TRBV12-4 and J usage is TRBJ1-6; possible D gene TRBD1, 5 bases. The CDR3 totals 14 residues. With 1 base removed from V and 7 bases from J, the gap between germline ends came to 8 bases. The chain's CDR3 is CASSLGGVNSPLHF. In DNA form, the CDR3 reads TGTGCCAGCAGTTTAGGAGGGGTAAATTCACCCCTCCACTTT.

The J gene is TRBJ2-1, the V gene TRBV9; D unclear. Trimming left V 0 bases short and J 4 bases short, with 5 bases between. The CDR3 is made up of 13 amino acids. Germline V gene sequence: CDR1 SGDLS, CDR2 YYNGEE. The CDR3 sequence: CASSVDFYNEQFF. Here the CDR3 DNA reads TGTGCCAGCAGCGTAGACTTTTACAATGAGCAGTTCTTC.

This clonotype was counted at least ten times. The chain combines TRBV7-9 with TRBJ2-1; TRBD2 matches 12 bases. With 6 bases clipped from V and 5 bases from J, the junction kept 5 bases outside the gene matches. Germline CDR1 and CDR2: SEHNR and FQNEAQ (reference sequence). The CDR3 extends over 15 amino acids. In DNA, the CDR3 is TGTGCCAGCAGTCCTCCTAGCGGGAGGGACAATGAGCAGTTCTTC. Translation: CASSPPSGRDNEQFF.

This clonotype was counted at least ten times. The chain combines TRBV12-3 or TRBV12-4 with TRBJ1-1; D is uncertain. The CDR3 has 14 amino acids. V lost 2 bases and J 1 base, leaving 8 bases between the germline ends. The CDR3, as DNA: TGTGCCAGCAGTTTACGCGCAGGGAACACTGAAGCTTTCTTT. Protein product: CASSLRAGNTEAFF.

This clonotype came up many times. The chain has TRBV6-1 and TRBJ2-1; 9 bases map to TRBD2. The CDR3 is 15 residues long. Unmatched junction bases numbered 8, after V lost 6 bases and J lost 5 bases. The germline CDR1 and CDR2 sequences are MNHNS and SASEGT. CDR3 bases: TGTGCCAGCAGGTTGGAGCGGGAGGATCACAATGAGCAGTTCTTC. This sequence encodes CASRLEREDHNEQFF.

V is TRBV29-1 and J is TRBJ1-2; TRBD1 matches at 9 bases. Trimming cost V 5 bases and J 8 bases; bases outside gene matches: 6. This CDR3 is built from 12 residues. The germline CDR1 and CDR2 sequences are SQVTM and ANQGSEA. In nucleotides, the CDR3 is TGCAGCGTTCTACAGGGGGCGCGGGGCTACACCTTC. It encodes CSVLQGARGYTF. The full variable domain, its missing parts supplied by reference TRBV29-1 and TRBJ1-2, is SAVISQKPSRDICQRGTSLTIQCQVDSQVTMMFWYRQQPGQSLTLIATANQGSEATYESGFVIDKFPISRPNLTFSTLTVSNMSPEDSSIYLCSVLQGARGYTFGSGTRLTVV.

This clonotype was counted many times. This chain connects TRBV2 to TRBJ1-3, with 9 bases that match TRBD1. Germline values: CDR1 SNHLY, CDR2 FYNNEI. The V gene end was trimmed by 6 bases and the J gene end by 0 bases; junction bases not matched to a gene: 6. The CDR3 length is 16 residues. CDR3 sequence: CASRKQGADSGNTIYF. The CDR3 nucleotides read TGTGCCAGCAGGAAACAGGGGGCGGACTCTGGAAACACCATATATTTT.

The chain carries TRBV30 and TRBJ1-5; D might be TRBD1 (5 bases). Germline V gene lookup returns CDR1 GTSNPN and CDR2 SVGIG (reference sequence). CDR3 length equals 14 residues. Trimming shortened V by 2 bases and J by 4 bases, and 12 bases separated the two germline ends. The CDR3 region is CAWSRGTENQPQHF. In nucleotides, the CDR3 is TGTGCCTGGAGTCGGGGGACCGAGAATCAGCCCCAGCATTTT.

This clonotype was counted at least ten times. This rearrangement joins TRBV7-2 to TRBJ2-5, with TRBD1 matching 7 bases. The CDR3 totals 13 residues. J was trimmed by 5 bases and V by 6 bases; bases with no gene match: 6. Germline assignment: CDR1 SGHTA and CDR2 FQGNSA. CDR3 sequence reads: CASSQGVSETQYF. For the CDR3, the DNA is TGTGCCAGCAGTCAGGGGGTGTCGGAGACCCAGTACTTC.